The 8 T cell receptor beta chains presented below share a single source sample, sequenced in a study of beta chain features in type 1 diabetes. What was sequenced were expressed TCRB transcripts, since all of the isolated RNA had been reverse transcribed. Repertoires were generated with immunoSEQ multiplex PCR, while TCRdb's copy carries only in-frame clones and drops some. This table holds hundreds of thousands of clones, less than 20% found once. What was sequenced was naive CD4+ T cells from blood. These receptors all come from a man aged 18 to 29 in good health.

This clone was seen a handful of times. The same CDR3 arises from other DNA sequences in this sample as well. CDR3 bases: TGTGCCAGCAGCCTGACAGGGAACGAGCAGTACTTC. It is translated as CASSLTGNEQYF. The chain combines TRBV7-2 with TRBJ2-7, with 7 bases matching TRBD1. The V segment lost 5 bases and the J segment 5 bases; nucleotides outside the gene matches: 3. Germline CDR1 reads SGHTA; CDR2 reads FQGNSA. The CDR3 is 12 residues long. The full variable domain, rest sourced from reference TRBV7-2 and TRBJ2-7, is GAGVSQSPSNKVTEKGKDVELRCDPISGHTALYWYRQSLGQGLEFLIYFQGNSAPDKSGLPSDRFSAERTGGSVSTLTIQRTQQEDSAVYLCASSLTGNEQYFGPGTRLTVT.

The CDR3 DNA follows: TGTGCCAGCAGCCGGAGTCTGGAAAACAACGAGCAGTACTTC. Encoded protein: CASSRSLENNEQYF. This sequence joins TRBV5-4 and TRBJ2-7, with no clear D. Germline CDR1 reads SGHNT; CDR2 reads YYREEE (reference sequence). V was clipped by 4 bases and J by 5 bases, with 16 bases between them. The CDR3 is 14 residues long.

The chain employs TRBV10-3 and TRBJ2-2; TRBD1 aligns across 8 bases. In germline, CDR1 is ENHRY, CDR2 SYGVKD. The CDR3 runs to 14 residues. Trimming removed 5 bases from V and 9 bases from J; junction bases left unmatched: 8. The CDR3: CAISQGARSRELFF. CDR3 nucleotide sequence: TGTGCCATCAGTCAGGGGGCTCGTTCCCGGGAGCTGTTTTTT.

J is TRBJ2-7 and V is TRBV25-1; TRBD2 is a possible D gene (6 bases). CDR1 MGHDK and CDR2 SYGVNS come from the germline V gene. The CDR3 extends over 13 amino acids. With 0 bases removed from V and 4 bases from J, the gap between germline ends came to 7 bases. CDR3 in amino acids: CASSEYRGYEQYF. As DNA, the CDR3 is TGTGCCAGCAGTGAATACCGGGGGTACGAGCAGTACTTC.

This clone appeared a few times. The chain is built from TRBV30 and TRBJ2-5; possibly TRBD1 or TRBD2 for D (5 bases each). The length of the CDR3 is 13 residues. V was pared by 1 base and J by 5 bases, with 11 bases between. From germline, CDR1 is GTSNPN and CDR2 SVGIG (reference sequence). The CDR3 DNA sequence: TGTGCCTGGAGTGGACAGCCGGGGGAGACCCAGTACTTC. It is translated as CAWSGQPGETQYF.

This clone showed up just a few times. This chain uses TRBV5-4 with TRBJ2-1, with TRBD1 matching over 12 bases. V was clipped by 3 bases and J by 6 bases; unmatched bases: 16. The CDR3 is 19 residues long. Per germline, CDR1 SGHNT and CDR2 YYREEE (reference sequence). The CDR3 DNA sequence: TGTGCCAGCAGCTCGGGGACAGGGGGCGCTGGGCCCTCCGGCAATGAGCAGTTCTTC. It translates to CASSSGTGGAGPSGNEQFF.

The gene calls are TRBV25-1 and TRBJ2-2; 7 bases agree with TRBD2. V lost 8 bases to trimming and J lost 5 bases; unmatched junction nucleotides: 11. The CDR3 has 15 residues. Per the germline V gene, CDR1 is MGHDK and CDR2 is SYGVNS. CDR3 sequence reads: CASGRGGVRTGELFF. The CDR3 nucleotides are TGTGCCAGCGGGAGGGGAGGGGTCAGGACCGGGGAGCTGTTTTTT.

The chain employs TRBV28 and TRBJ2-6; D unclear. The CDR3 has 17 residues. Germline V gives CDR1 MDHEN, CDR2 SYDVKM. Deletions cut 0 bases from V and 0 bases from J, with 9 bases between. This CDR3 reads CASSLWLVRSGANVLTF. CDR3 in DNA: TGTGCCAGCAGTTTATGGTTAGTTCGCTCTGGGGCCAACGTCCTGACTTTC.